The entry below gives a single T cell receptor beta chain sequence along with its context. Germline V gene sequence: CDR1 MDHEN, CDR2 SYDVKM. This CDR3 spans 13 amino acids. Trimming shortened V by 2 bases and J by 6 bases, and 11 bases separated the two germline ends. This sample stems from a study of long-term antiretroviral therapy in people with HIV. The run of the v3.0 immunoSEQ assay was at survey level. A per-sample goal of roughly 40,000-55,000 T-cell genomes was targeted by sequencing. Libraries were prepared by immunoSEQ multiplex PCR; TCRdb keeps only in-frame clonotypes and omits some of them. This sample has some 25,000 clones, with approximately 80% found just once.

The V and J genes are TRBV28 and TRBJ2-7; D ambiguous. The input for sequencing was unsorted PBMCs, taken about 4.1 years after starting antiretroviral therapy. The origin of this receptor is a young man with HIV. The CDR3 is CASSLEEFGEQYF. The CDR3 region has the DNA TGTGCCAGCAGTTTAGAAGAATTCGGCGAGCAGTACTTC.